This entry lists 23 T cell receptor beta chains sequenced from one sample in a study of identical twins. MiXCR, applied by TCRdb to the 5' RACE reads, yields one record per CDR3 protein. The table includes 200,000 to 250,000 distinct CDR3 sequences, roughly 13% detected once. The sample also formed part of further work on yellow fever vaccine responses in identical twins.

Sequenced: memory (CD45RO+) T cells sorted from blood. These receptors came from a woman aged 18-29 years in good health.

This clonotype was counted only a few times. The genes are TRBV10-3 and TRBJ2-7, with 9 positions matching TRBD1. The V gene's germline CDR1 is ENHRY and CDR2 SYGVKD. CDR3 length: 15 residues. V shed 3 bases, J shed 4 bases, and the junction held 7 bases outside the gene matches. The CDR3 nucleotides read TGTGCCATCAGTGAAACGAGGACAGGGGCGTACGAGCAGTACTTC. Its translation: CAISETRTGAYEQYF.

The CDR3 is CASSLLGTSGSGEQYF. Written as DNA, the CDR3 is TGTGCCAGCAGCTTACTAGGGACTAGCGGTTCCGGCGAGCAGTACTTC. The genes are TRBV7-6 and TRBJ2-7, with TRBD2 matching over 11 bases. The CDR3 totals 16 residues. The V segment lost 2 bases and the J segment 6 bases; nucleotides outside the gene matches: 9. Germline V lookup: CDR1 SGHVS, CDR2 FNYEAQ.

This clonotype was counted between two and nine times. This rearrangement joins TRBV5-1 to TRBJ2-3; no definite D call. Per germline, CDR1 SGHRS and CDR2 YFSETQ. CDR3 length equals 16 residues. V was trimmed by 3 bases and J by 4 bases, leaving 18 bases between them. CDR3 sequence (DNA): TGCGCCAGCAGCTCCTCCGCCCTCACTCCCGCAGATACGCAGTATTTT. Translation: CASSSSALTPADTQYF. Variable domain in full (rest from reference TRBV5-1 and TRBJ2-3): KAGVTQTPRYLIKTRGQQVTLSCSPISGHRSVSWYQQTPGQGLQFLFEYFSETQRNKGNFPGRFSGRQFSNSRSEMNVSTLELGDSALYLCASSSSALTPADTQYFGPGTRLTVL.

This clonotype was counted a few times. The CDR3 DNA is TGCAGTGCTACTCGCACCGGGGAGCTGTTTTTT. This gives the protein CSATRTGELFF. The rearrangement links TRBV20-1 to TRBJ2-2; D gene ambiguous. CDR3 length equals 11 residues. CDR1 and CDR2 (germline): DFQATT, SNEGSKA (reference sequence). V dropped 4 bases and J dropped 4 bases, with 4 bases sitting between them.

This clonotype has just a few counts. The V and J genes are TRBV9 and TRBJ2-1; TRBD2 aligns across 8 bases. Germline V gene lookup returns CDR1 SGDLS and CDR2 YYNGEE. Trimming cost V 1 base and J 7 bases; bases outside gene matches: 4. CDR3 length equals 14 residues. The CDR3 DNA reads TGTGCCAGCAGCGTAACGGGGGGGTGGAATGAGCAGTTCTTC. Translated: CASSVTGGWNEQFF.

The chain uses TRBV4-3 and TRBJ2-1; TRBD2 matches at 12 bases. Germline V gene data show CDR1 as LGHNA and CDR2 as YSLEER. CDR3 length: 18 residues. The ends lost 0 bases at V and 5 bases at J; junction bases unmatched: 8. CDR3 loop: CASSQDPNGLAGNNEQFF. The CDR3 nucleotides read TGCGCCAGCAGCCAAGACCCAAACGGACTAGCGGGGAACAATGAGCAGTTCTTC.

Many counts were recorded for this clonotype. The rearrangement joins TRBV12-3 or TRBV12-4 to TRBJ1-2; tentatively, D is TRBD1 (5 bases). With 5 bases removed from V and 3 bases from J, the gap between germline ends came to 13 bases. The length of the CDR3 is 14 residues. CDR3 sequence (DNA): TGTGCCAGCAGTCCAGAGACAGACTACTATGGCTACACCTTC. Protein: CASSPETDYYGYTF.

The genes are TRBV10-1 and TRBJ2-2; the D gene is possibly TRBD2 (6 bases). The CDR3 covers 13 residues. V shed 5 bases and J shed 6 bases, with 10 bases lying between them. CDR1 is WNHNN and CDR2 is SYGVQD in the germline V gene (reference sequence). The CDR3 protein is CASSRLGAGELFF. The CDR3 DNA reads TGCGCCAGCAGTCGACTAGGAGCCGGGGAGCTGTTTTTT.

The chain couples TRBV20-1 to TRBJ2-3; D is uncertain. The CDR3 runs to 12 residues. V was pared by 8 bases and J by 0 bases, with 9 bases between. In germline, CDR1 is DFQATT, CDR2 SNEGSKA (reference sequence). CDR3 DNA: TGCAGTACCAAAGGGAGCACAGATACGCAGTATTTT. Translation gives CSTKGSTDTQYF.

This clonotype was seen only a few times. This chain links TRBV7-2 with TRBJ2-3; possibly TRBD2 for D (5 bases). The V and J ends lost 2 bases and 3 bases respectively, with 12 bases between them. CDR1 and CDR2 from the germline V gene are SGHTA and FQGNSA. The CDR3 runs to 15 residues. The CDR3 coding sequence is TGTGCCAGCAGCTTAAAGGCCCGGGGTACAGATACGCAGTATTTT. Its translation is CASSLKARGTDTQYF.

V gene TRBV7-2 combines with J gene TRBJ2-7; tentative D call: TRBD2 (5 bases). V was trimmed by 5 bases and J by 3 bases, leaving 17 bases between them. The CDR3 length is 15 residues. Germline V gives CDR1 SGHTA, CDR2 FQGNSA. CDR3 DNA: TGTGCCAGCAGCCATACCGGGCGGGTCCTCTACGAGCAGTACTTC. It yields the protein CASSHTGRVLYEQYF. Using reference TRBV7-2 and TRBJ2-7 for the parts outside the CDR3, the full variable domain is GAGVSQSPSNKVTEKGKDVELRCDPISGHTALYWYRQSLGQGLEFLIYFQGNSAPDKSGLPSDRFSAERTGGSVSTLTIQRTQQEDSAVYLCASSHTGRVLYEQYFGPGTRLTVT.

This clonotype was found many times. V and J are TRBV29-1 and TRBJ2-1, with 8 bases identical to TRBD2. This CDR3 has 14 amino acids. Unmatched junction bases numbered 6, after V lost 4 bases and J lost 4 bases. Germline V gives CDR1 SQVTM, CDR2 ANQGSEA. CDR3 protein: CSVAFGTRYNEQFF. The CDR3, as DNA: TGCAGCGTTGCGTTCGGGACTAGGTACAATGAGCAGTTCTTC.

This clonotype was observed a handful of times. The chain joins TRBV2 to TRBJ2-2; no clear D gene. Deletions cut 5 bases from V and 4 bases from J, with 11 bases between. The CDR3 extends over 14 amino acids. CDR1 is SNHLY and CDR2 is FYNNEI in the germline V gene. The CDR3 protein is CASSSDLTTGELFF. The CDR3 nucleotides read TGTGCCAGCAGTTCAGACCTAACCACCGGGGAGCTGTTTTTT.

This clonotype has just a few counts. This rearrangement joins TRBV12-3 or TRBV12-4 to TRBJ2-5; D is unresolved. V was pared by 3 bases and J by 7 bases, with 15 bases between. This CDR3 is built from 14 residues. CDR3 DNA sequence: TGTGCCAGCAGTTTTTTCACTGGGGTCGGGACCCAGTACTTC. Protein: CASSFFTGVGTQYF.

This clonotype was counted at least ten times. The chain recombines TRBV12-3 or TRBV12-4 with TRBJ1-2; TRBD1 aligns across 9 bases. The CDR3 contains 16 residues. V trimming: 5 bases; J trimming: 2 bases; junction bases outside the gene matches: 9. This CDR3 is CASSPGTGRSNYGYTF. The CDR3 DNA sequence: TGTGCCAGCAGTCCCGGGACAGGGAGGAGCAACTATGGCTACACCTTC.

This clonotype was detected only a few times. This chain uses TRBV19 with TRBJ2-7; the D is unclear. In germline, CDR1 is LNHDA, CDR2 SQIVND (reference sequence). The CDR3 has 13 residues. Trimming pared 5 bases from V and 7 bases from J, leaving 15 bases between. CDR3 residues: CASSFGRDQEQYF. In DNA, the CDR3 is TGTGCCAGTAGTTTTGGCAGAGACCAGGAGCAGTACTTC.

This chain's CDR3 is CASSLGSGRAQRYF. The CDR3, as DNA: TGTGCCAGCAGCTTGGGAAGCGGGAGGGCCCAACGGTACTTC. J is TRBJ2-4 and V is TRBV5-5; 10 nucleotides align to TRBD2. The ends lost 0 bases at V and 15 bases at J; junction bases unmatched: 9. CDR3 length: 14 amino acids. Germline loops: CDR1 SGHKS, CDR2 YYEKEE (reference sequence). Full variable domain (rest looked up from reference TRBV5-5 and TRBJ2-4): DAGVTQSPTHLIKTRGQQVTLRCSPISGHKSVSWYQQVLGQGPQFIFQYYEKEERGRGNFPDRFSARQFPNYSSELNVNALLLGDSALYLCASSLGSGRAQRYFGAGTRLSVL.

The gene calls are TRBV9 and TRBJ2-7; 11 positions agree with TRBD2. With V trimmed by 2 bases and J by 2 bases, 3 bases remained unmatched. This CDR3 spans 15 amino acids. Germline V lookup: CDR1 SGDLS, CDR2 YYNGEE. DNA of the CDR3: TGTGCCAGCAGCGTGGGACTAGCGGAACCCTACGAGCAGTACTTC. Amino acid sequence: CASSVGLAEPYEQYF.

This clonotype appeared a few times. The chain employs TRBV5-1 and TRBJ2-1; weak D call: TRBD2 (7 bases). The CDR3 covers 16 residues. The V and J ends lost 1 base and 2 bases respectively, with 13 bases between them. CDR1 SGHRS and CDR2 YFSETQ come from the germline V gene. CDR3 region: CASSLLGGGPYNEQFF. The CDR3 bases are TGCGCCAGCAGCTTGCTGGGCGGGGGCCCCTACAATGAGCAGTTCTTC. Using reference TRBV5-1 and TRBJ2-1 for the parts outside the CDR3, the full variable domain is KAGVTQTPRYLIKTRGQQVTLSCSPISGHRSVSWYQQTPGQGLQFLFEYFSETQRNKGNFPGRFSGRQFSNSRSEMNVSTLELGDSALYLCASSLLGGGPYNEQFFGPGTRLTVL.

The chain is built from TRBV29-1 and TRBJ2-7; TRBD1 is a possible D gene (6 bases). This CDR3 contains 12 residues. Germline V gene data show CDR1 as SQVTM and CDR2 as ANQGSEA. Trimming pared 4 bases from V and 2 bases from J, leaving 9 bases between. The CDR3 nucleotides read TGCAGCGTTGGGGACAACACCTACGAGCAGTACTTC. Translating it yields CSVGDNTYEQYF.

This clonotype has just a few counts. The chain combines TRBV6-2 or TRBV6-3 with TRBJ2-1; the match to TRBD1 covers 7 bases. The germline V gene encodes CDR1 MNHEY and CDR2 SVGEGT. CDR3 size: 14 residues. V dropped 4 bases and J dropped 5; count of bases not matched to a gene: 5. CDR3 loop: CASSLHRGDNEQFF. The DNA of the CDR3 is TGTGCCAGCAGTTTACACAGGGGAGACAATGAGCAGTTCTTC.

This clonotype has more than one count but fewer than ten. V usage is TRBV18 and J usage is TRBJ2-2, with a weak D call TRBD2 (5 bases). CDR1 KGHSH and CDR2 LQKENI come from the germline V gene. This CDR3 is 18 amino acids long. V lost 0 bases and J lost 6, with 20 bases in between. The CDR3 loop reads CASSPPSRGPKLAGELFF. In nucleotides, the CDR3 is TGTGCCAGCTCACCACCTTCCCGGGGTCCCAAGCTTGCCGGGGAGCTGTTTTTT.

V and J are TRBV6-2 or TRBV6-3 and TRBJ2-2; 11 bases align to TRBD1. Trimming removed 7 bases from V and 4 bases from J; junction bases left unmatched: 5. This CDR3 contains 15 residues. The germline V gene encodes CDR1 MNHEY and CDR2 SVGEGT. The CDR3 is CASTRTGGRTGELFF. The CDR3 nucleotides read TGTGCCAGCACAAGGACAGGGGGCCGCACCGGGGAGCTGTTTTTT.